Below, 20 T cell receptor beta chains from the same sample are listed, as sequenced in a study of blood T cell repertoires in COVID-19. Libraries were prepared by immunoSEQ multiplex PCR; TCRdb keeps only in-frame clonotypes and omits some of them. The data contain about 180,000 clones, roughly 81% of them singletons. The sequenced sample was peripheral blood. The receptors here all came from a woman of 80 years or more with COVID-19, enrolled during active disease.

V usage is TRBV7-6 and J usage is TRBJ2-7; TRBD2 matches at 8 bases. V gave up 4 bases and J gave up 7 bases; unmatched junction bases: 9. The CDR3 loop spans 14 amino acids. The germline V gene encodes CDR1 SGHVS and CDR2 FNYEAQ. The CDR3 region has the DNA TGTGCCAGCAGCTACGAAGCGGGAGCAGAGGAGCAGTACTTC. Its translation: CASSYEAGAEEQYF.

This rearrangement joins TRBV18 to TRBJ2-7; the D is unclear. The germline V gene encodes CDR1 KGHSH and CDR2 LQKENI. The ends were cut back, 3 bases at V and 4 bases at J, with 10 bases in the middle. CDR3 length: 13 residues. CDR3 region: CASSPPTEYEQYF. As DNA, the CDR3 is TGTGCCAGCTCACCTCCCACAGAGTACGAGCAGTACTTC. The variable domain in full, completed from reference TRBV18 and TRBJ2-7, reads NAGVMQNPRHLVRRRGQEARLRCSPMKGHSHVYWYRQLPEEGLKFMVYLQKENIIDESGMPKERFSAEFPKEGPSILRIQQVVRGDSAAYFCASSPPTEYEQYFGPGTRLTVT.

The chain recombines TRBV4-1 with TRBJ2-5; 9 bases match TRBD2. Germline V lookup: CDR1 MGHRA, CDR2 YSYEKL. After removal of 1 base from V and 1 base from J, the junction contained 4 bases not matched to a gene. The CDR3 runs 16 residues. The CDR3 nucleotides read TGCGCCAGCAGCCAAGGGCTAGCGGGGTCCCAAGAGACCCAGTACTTC. Translation gives CASSQGLAGSQETQYF.

This chain connects TRBV27 to TRBJ2-7; 9 bases align to TRBD1. Germline V gene lookup returns CDR1 MNHEY and CDR2 SMNVEV (reference sequence). The CDR3 totals 16 residues. The V gene end was trimmed by 5 bases and the J gene end by 2 bases; junction bases not matched to a gene: 10. The CDR3 here is CASSRRQGGRPYEQYF. In DNA, the CDR3 is TGTGCCAGCAGTCGGCGACAGGGGGGCCGCCCCTACGAGCAGTACTTC.

J is TRBJ2-1 and V is TRBV14; D is undetermined. The germline V gene encodes CDR1 SGHDN and CDR2 FVKESK. V lost 1 base and J lost 4, with 5 bases in between. The CDR3 has 13 amino acids. The CDR3 DNA sequence: TGTGCCAGCAGCCAAGCGTATTACAATGAGCAGTTCTTC. Residues: CASSQAYYNEQFF.

In this sample, this clone turned up a few times. The J gene is TRBJ1-5, the V gene TRBV27; 7 nucleotides match TRBD1. The germline gives CDR1 MNHEY, CDR2 SMNVEV (reference sequence). Trimming at V came to 5 bases and at J to 3 bases, leaving 7 bases not matched to a gene. CDR3 length: 15 residues. CDR3 nucleotides: TGTGCCAGCAGTCGAACAGGGGTTACCAATCAGCCCCAGCATTTT. Translation gives CASSRTGVTNQPQHF.

V is TRBV5-1 and J is TRBJ1-2; 10 nucleotides match TRBD1. Losses at the gene ends were 4 bases for V and 8 bases for J; bases not matched to a gene: 11. The CDR3 is made up of 15 amino acids. Germline V gene sequence: CDR1 SGHRS, CDR2 YFSETQ. The CDR3 spells CASSPEPGQGTGYTF. CDR3 nucleotide sequence: TGCGCCAGCAGCCCGGAACCGGGACAGGGGACCGGCTACACCTTC. The complete variable domain, with remaining parts taken from reference TRBV5-1 and TRBJ1-2, reads KAGVTQTPRYLIKTRGQQVTLSCSPISGHRSVSWYQQTPGQGLQFLFEYFSETQRNKGNFPGRFSGRQFSNSRSEMNVSTLELGDSALYLCASSPEPGQGTGYTFGSGTRLTVV.

This chain links TRBV5-6 with TRBJ2-3; weak D call: TRBD1 (5 bases). The V and J ends lost 0 bases and 0 bases respectively, with 11 bases between them. From germline, CDR1 is SGHDT and CDR2 YYEEEE. The CDR3 is made up of 16 amino acids. This CDR3 is CASSLVDSYSTDTQYF. The CDR3 DNA sequence: TGTGCCAGCAGCTTGGTTGACAGTTACAGCACAGATACGCAGTATTTT.

V and J are TRBV6-5 and TRBJ2-7, with TRBD1 matching over 10 bases. Germline lookup yields CDR1 MNHEY and CDR2 SVGAGI. V gave up 6 bases and J gave up 5 bases; unmatched junction bases: 4. This CDR3 is 13 amino acids long. The CDR3 nucleotides read TGTGCCAGCAGGGAGACAGGGGGCGACGAGCAGTACTTC. Protein: CASRETGGDEQYF.

V usage is TRBV5-4 and J usage is TRBJ1-1, with a possible D match to TRBD1 (5 bases). Trimming shortened V by 0 bases and J by 3 bases, and 9 bases separated the two germline ends. This CDR3 is built from 14 residues. Looked up from germline, CDR1 is SGHNT and CDR2 is YYREEE (reference sequence). CDR3 protein: CASSLAGWDTEAFF. In DNA, the CDR3 is TGTGCCAGCAGCTTGGCAGGGTGGGACACTGAAGCTTTCTTT.

This clone was seen only once. The chain combines TRBV3-1 (or the pseudogene TRBV3-2) with TRBJ1-3; TRBD1 is a possible D gene (5 bases). The CDR3 runs to 16 residues. The V end was cut by 1 base, the J end by 3 bases, with 13 bases between. CDR1 and CDR2 (germline): LGHDT, YNNKEL (reference sequence). The chain's CDR3 is CASSQARTWIGNTIYF. The CDR3, as DNA: TGTGCCAGCAGCCAAGCCCGGACATGGATTGGAAACACCATATATTTT.

The chain carries TRBV10-3 and TRBJ2-5, with a tentative D call TRBD2 (5 bases). Germline V gene lookup returns CDR1 ENHRY and CDR2 SYGVKD. Deletions cut 0 bases from V and 5 bases from J, with 7 bases between. The CDR3 runs 13 residues. The CDR3 sequence is CAISESADETQYF. The CDR3 region has the DNA TGTGCCATCAGTGAGTCAGCGGATGAGACCCAGTACTTC.

This clone was detected once. The gene calls are TRBV5-1 and TRBJ2-5; D perhaps matches TRBD1 (7 bases). This CDR3 spans 15 amino acids. The germline V gene encodes CDR1 SGHRS and CDR2 YFSETQ. V lost 0 bases and J lost 5, with 14 bases in between. In DNA, the CDR3 is TGCGCCAGCAGCTTGGGACAGGGTCGGGAGGAGACCCAGTACTTC. Protein product: CASSLGQGREETQYF.

The rearrangement joins TRBV5-4 to TRBJ2-2; D is unresolved. Germline CDR1 and CDR2: SGHNT and YYREEE (reference sequence). The CDR3 length is 13 residues. Trimming stripped 4 bases from V and 0 bases from J, with 4 bases between. CDR3 sequence reads: CASSVTNTGELFF. The DNA for the CDR3 is TGTGCCAGCAGCGTAACGAACACCGGGGAGCTGTTTTTT.

This clone appeared once. The chain combines TRBV19 with TRBJ1-5, with D perhaps TRBD1 (5 bases). V shed 3 bases and J shed 3 bases, with 9 bases lying between them. CDR1 and CDR2 (germline): LNHDA, SQIVND (reference sequence). The CDR3 runs to 14 residues. CDR3 DNA: TGTGCCAGTAGTATCGGGGGGTACAATCAGCCCCAGCATTTT. Its protein product is CASSIGGYNQPQHF.

This clone was counted a single time. CDR3 coding DNA: TGTGCCAGCAGCTTCCGGACAGGGCTTGGGGAAAAACTGTTTTTT. It specifies CASSFRTGLGEKLFF. This rearrangement joins TRBV13 to TRBJ1-4; 8 nucleotides match TRBD1. Germline V gene data show CDR1 as PRHDT and CDR2 as FYEKMQ (reference sequence). V trimming: 3 bases; J trimming: 8 bases; junction bases outside the gene matches: 8. This CDR3 comprises 15 residues.

V usage is TRBV13 and J usage is TRBJ2-7; 14 bases line up with TRBD2. The CDR3 loop spans 16 amino acids. The V gene's germline CDR1 is PRHDT and CDR2 FYEKMQ (reference sequence). V gave up 5 bases and J gave up 3 bases; unmatched junction bases: 6. The CDR3 protein is CASSPPGTSGGYEQYF. In DNA form, the CDR3 reads TGTGCCAGCAGCCCACCAGGGACTAGCGGGGGCTACGAGCAGTACTTC.

The chain is built from TRBV3-1 (or the pseudogene TRBV3-2) and TRBJ2-3; 11 bases map to TRBD2. Trimming cost V 4 bases and J 1 base; bases outside gene matches: 4. This CDR3 has 16 amino acids. Germline lookup yields CDR1 LGHDT and CDR2 YNNKEL (reference sequence). CDR3 bases: TGTGCCAGCAGCCTACCACTAGCGGGAGGCACAGATACGCAGTATTTT. This translates into CASSLPLAGGTDTQYF.

The rearrangement uses TRBV28 and TRBJ1-5, with a possible D match to TRBD1 (5 bases). The length of the CDR3 is 16 residues. V lost 4 bases to trimming and J lost 2 bases, with 15 bases between them. Germline values: CDR1 MDHEN, CDR2 SYDVKM. CDR3 sequence (DNA): TGTGCCAGCAGTTCGCCCCGGGACTACGGCAATCAGCCCCAGCATTTT. Protein product: CASSSPRDYGNQPQHF.

The V and J genes are TRBV6-5 and TRBJ1-1; D possibly corresponds to TRBD1 (5 bases). Trimming removed 6 bases at V and 1 base at J, with 9 bases between. The length of the CDR3 is 13 residues. CDR1 is MNHEY, CDR2 SVGAGI, per germline. The chain's CDR3 is CASRPTANTEAFF. For the CDR3, the DNA is TGTGCCAGCAGACCGACAGCGAACACTGAAGCTTTCTTT.